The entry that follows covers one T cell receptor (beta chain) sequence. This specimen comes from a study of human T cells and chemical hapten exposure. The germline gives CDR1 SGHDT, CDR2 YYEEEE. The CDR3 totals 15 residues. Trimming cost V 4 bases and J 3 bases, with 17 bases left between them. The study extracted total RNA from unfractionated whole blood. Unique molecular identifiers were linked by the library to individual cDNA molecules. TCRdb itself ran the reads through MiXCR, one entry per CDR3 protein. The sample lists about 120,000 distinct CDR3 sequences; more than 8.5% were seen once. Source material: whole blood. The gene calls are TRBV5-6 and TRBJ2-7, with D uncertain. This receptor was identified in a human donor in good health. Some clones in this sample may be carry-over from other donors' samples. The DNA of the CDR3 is TGTGCCAGCAGCCAAAGACCCCGTTTTAACTACGAGCAGTACTTC. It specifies CASSQRPRFNYEQYF. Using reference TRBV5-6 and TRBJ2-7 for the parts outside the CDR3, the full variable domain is DAGVTQSPTHLIKTRGQQVTLRCSPKSGHDTVSWYQQALGQGPQFIFQYYEEEERQRGNFPDRFSGHQFPNYSSELNVNALLLGDSALYLCASSQRPRFNYEQYFGPGTRLTVT.